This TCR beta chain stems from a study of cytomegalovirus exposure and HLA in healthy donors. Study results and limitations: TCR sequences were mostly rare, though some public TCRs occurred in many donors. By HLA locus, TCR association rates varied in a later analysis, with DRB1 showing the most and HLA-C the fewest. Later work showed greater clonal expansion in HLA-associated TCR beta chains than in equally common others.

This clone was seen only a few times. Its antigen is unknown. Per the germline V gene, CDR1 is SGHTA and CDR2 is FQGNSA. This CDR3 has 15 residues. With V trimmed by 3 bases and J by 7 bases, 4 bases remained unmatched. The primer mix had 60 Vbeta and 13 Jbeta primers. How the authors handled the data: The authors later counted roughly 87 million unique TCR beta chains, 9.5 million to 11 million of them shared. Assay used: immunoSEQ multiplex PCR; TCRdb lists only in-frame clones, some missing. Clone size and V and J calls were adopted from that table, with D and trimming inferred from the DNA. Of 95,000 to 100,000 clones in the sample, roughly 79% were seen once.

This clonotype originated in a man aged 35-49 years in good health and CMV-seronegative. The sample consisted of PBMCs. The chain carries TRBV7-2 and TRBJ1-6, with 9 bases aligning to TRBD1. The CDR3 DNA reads TGTGCCAGCAGCTTCCAACAGGGGGCGAATTCACCCCTCCACTTT. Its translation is CASSFQQGANSPLHF.